The 6 T cell receptor beta chains in this list originate from one sample, sequenced in a study of blood T cell repertoires in COVID-19. Data came from immunoSEQ multiplex PCR; TCRdb stores just in-frame clones and leaves some out. The profile covers about 270,000 clones, with 90% appearing a single time and approximately 4% taken by the ten largest. Source material: PBMCs or T cells enriched from blood (not recorded which). The source is a woman aged 25 to 39 with acute COVID-19.

This clone was detected once. The V call is TRBV27, the J call TRBJ1-5; the D gene is possibly TRBD1 (5 bases). Trimming removed 6 bases from V and 6 bases from J, with 15 bases in between. This CDR3 region has 14 residues. The germline gives CDR1 MNHEY, CDR2 SMNVEV (reference sequence). CDR3 region: CASSLSQGTQPQHF. The CDR3 coding sequence is TGTGCCAGCAGCTTGAGCCAGGGTACTCAGCCCCAGCATTTT.

V usage is TRBV14 and J usage is TRBJ2-7; 13 positions agree with TRBD2. Per the germline V gene, CDR1 is SGHDN and CDR2 is FVKESK. The CDR3 is 22 amino acids. The junction had 17 bases not matched to a gene; V was cut back by 0 bases and J by 0 bases. The CDR3 DNA is TGTGCCAGCAGCCAAGACCCCGCGTCCTCCGGGACTAGCGGGGCTCCCTCCTACGAGCAGTACTTC. The encoded protein is CASSQDPASSGTSGAPSYEQYF.

V and J are TRBV18 and TRBJ2-7; possible D gene TRBD1, 5 bases. The CDR3 sequence is 15 residues long. CDR1 and CDR2 from the germline V gene are KGHSH and LQKENI. V lost 4 bases and J 3 bases, leaving 16 bases between the germline ends. The CDR3 region has the DNA TGTGCCAGCTCACGGCCCGACAGCAGAGACTACGAGCAGTACTTC. Translated, it gives CASSRPDSRDYEQYF. The variable domain in full, completed from reference TRBV18 and TRBJ2-7, reads NAGVMQNPRHLVRRRGQEARLRCSPMKGHSHVYWYRQLPEEGLKFMVYLQKENIIDESGMPKERFSAEFPKEGPSILRIQQVVRGDSAAYFCASSRPDSRDYEQYFGPGTRLTVT.

The rearrangement uses TRBV27 and TRBJ2-7; 13 nucleotides agree with TRBD2. In germline, CDR1 is MNHEY, CDR2 SMNVEV (reference sequence). This CDR3 has 18 amino acids. V dropped 6 bases and J dropped 0; count of bases not matched to a gene: 11. CDR3: CASSVGLAGDPFSYEQYF. For the CDR3, the DNA is TGTGCCAGCAGCGTTGGACTAGCGGGAGACCCTTTCTCCTACGAGCAGTACTTC.

This rearrangement joins TRBV7-9 to TRBJ2-2, with 13 bases lining up with TRBD2. Germline CDR1 SEHNR, CDR2 FQNEAQ (reference sequence). The length of the CDR3 is 19 residues. The V and J ends lost 6 bases and 0 bases, in that order; junction bases with no gene match: 10. The CDR3: CASSYSRLAGGSNTGELFF. In nucleotides, the CDR3 is TGTGCCAGCAGTTACTCTAGACTAGCGGGAGGCTCGAACACCGGGGAGCTGTTTTTT.

V usage is TRBV11-2 and J usage is TRBJ2-2, with a tentative D call TRBD1 (6 bases). The V end was cut by 4 bases, the J end by 6 bases, with 18 bases between. CDR3 length: 16 amino acids. The germline V gene encodes CDR1 SGHAT and CDR2 FQNNGV. CDR3 in amino acids: CASSSQGTLYAGELFF. CDR3 nucleotides: TGTGCCAGCAGCTCCCAGGGGACACTTTACGCCGGGGAGCTGTTTTTT.